A single sample is the source of the 30 T cell receptor beta chains below, sequenced in a study of T-cell reconstitution after alpha-beta-depleted transplantation in children. Unique molecular identifiers tagged the TCRbeta library. Each CDR3 protein is one row after TCRdb ran MiXCR on the PCR reads. The sample has approximately 630,000 distinct CDR3 sequences, 13% seen once. Source: PBMCs, taken before TCRalphabeta/CD19-depleted stem cell transplant. The receptor set was obtained from a girl aged 2-15 years with congenital amegakaryocytic thrombocytopenia, due to receive a stem cell transplant.

Ten or more counts support this clonotype. This chain joins TRBV20-1 and TRBJ2-7; D might be TRBD1 (5 bases). Germline CDR1 and CDR2: DFQATT and SNEGSKA (reference sequence). V was trimmed by 0 bases and J by 2 bases, leaving 20 bases between them. The CDR3 spans 17 residues. This CDR3 reads CSARDPRLQGWTYEQYF. CDR3 sequence (DNA): TGCAGTGCTAGAGATCCCAGACTCCAGGGTTGGACCTACGAGCAGTACTTC.

This clonotype has just a few counts. The chain has TRBV6-5 and TRBJ1-1; D is ambiguous. The germline V and J ends were trimmed by 7 bases and 1 base, with 4 bases remaining between them. The CDR3 extends over 11 amino acids. CDR1 and CDR2 (germline): MNHEY, SVGAGI. The CDR3 DNA sequence: TGTGCCAGCAAGAGGAACACTGAAGCTTTCTTT. It is translated as CASKRNTEAFF.

A note on this clonotype: Just one base apart from a much larger clone, this may be a read error. The rearrangement links TRBV6-5 to TRBJ1-5; D ambiguous. The V and J ends lost 2 bases and 9 bases respectively, with 14 bases between them. In germline, CDR1 is MNHEY, CDR2 SVGAGI. The CDR3 is 14 amino acids. CDR3 region: CASSYVVTNWPQHF. CDR3 nucleotides: TGTGCCAGCAGTTACGTAGTCACCAATTGGCCCCAGCATTTT.

This clonotype has a handful of counts. The CDR3 DNA is TGCAGCGTTGATAGGTCGTTGGGAGGGGGCGTAAACGAGCAGTACTTC. Its protein product is CSVDRSLGGGVNEQYF. This chain links TRBV29-1 with TRBJ2-7; tentatively, D is TRBD1 or TRBD2 (7 bases each). CDR1 SQVTM and CDR2 ANQGSEA come from the germline V gene. The V and J ends lost 3 bases and 5 bases respectively, with 23 bases between them. The CDR3 totals 16 residues.

The table lists this clonotype with a few counts. The chain links TRBV4-1 to TRBJ2-1; D is undetermined. The V gene's germline CDR1 is MGHRA and CDR2 YSYEKL. Trimming shortened V by 3 bases and J by 7 bases, and 19 bases separated the two germline ends. The CDR3 has 16 residues. This CDR3 reads CASSQPQQSPKNEQFF. CDR3 DNA sequence: TGCGCCAGCAGCCAGCCCCAACAGTCTCCTAAAAATGAGCAGTTCTTC.

The rearrangement links TRBV15 to TRBJ2-1; D could derive from TRBD1 or TRBD2 (5 bases each). Germline-derived CDR1 and CDR2 are LNHNV and YYDKDF (reference sequence). The V and J ends lost 1 base and 9 bases respectively, with 7 bases between them. CDR3 length: 12 amino acids. Here the CDR3 DNA reads TGTGCCACCAGCAGAGCTGGGACTGAGCAGTTCTTC. It specifies CATSRAGTEQFF.

V usage is TRBV5-8 and J usage is TRBJ2-7, with 12 bases aligning to TRBD2. Germline lookup yields CDR1 SGHTS and CDR2 YDEGEE. The CDR3 is 15 residues long. V lost 4 bases and J lost 6; bases outside the gene matches: 8. CDR3 sequence reads: CASSDGLAGSSEQYF. The CDR3 coding sequence is TGTGCCAGCAGCGACGGACTAGCGGGATCTTCCGAGCAGTACTTC.

Many counts were recorded for this clonotype. The chain couples TRBV2 to TRBJ2-7; 12 nucleotides align to TRBD2. With V trimmed by 8 bases and J by 3 bases, 5 bases remained unmatched. The CDR3 is 14 amino acids. Germline lookup yields CDR1 SNHLY and CDR2 FYNNEI. The CDR3 DNA follows: TGTGCCAGCGTACTAGCGGGAGGACGCTACGAGCAGTACTTC. The encoded protein is CASVLAGGRYEQYF.

This clonotype was counted a few times. The chain has TRBV2 and TRBJ1-2; tentatively, D is TRBD1 (5 bases). The CDR3 sequence is 15 residues long. The germline gives CDR1 SNHLY, CDR2 FYNNEI. V lost 3 bases, J lost 4 bases, and 15 bases lay in between. The CDR3 region has the DNA TGTGCCAGCAGTGAGGGGGGAAGAGACCTCTATGGCTACACCTTC. Its protein product is CASSEGGRDLYGYTF.

The chain recombines TRBV7-9 with TRBJ2-3; D not certain. With 3 bases removed from V and 3 bases from J, the gap between germline ends came to 7 bases. The length of the CDR3 is 13 residues. Germline assignment: CDR1 SEHNR and CDR2 FQNEAQ (reference sequence). The DNA of the CDR3 is TGTGCCAGCAGCTTTTACGGTACAGATACGCAGTATTTT. It encodes CASSFYGTDTQYF.

This clonotype showed up many times. The chain is built from TRBV15 and TRBJ2-7; 10 nucleotides align to TRBD1. After removal of 4 bases from V and 2 bases from J, the junction contained 5 bases not matched to a gene. Germline CDR1 is LNHNV and CDR2 is YYDKDF (reference sequence). This CDR3 has 15 amino acids. Here the CDR3 DNA reads TGTGCCACCAGCAAAGCCGGGACAGGGGCCTACGAGCAGTACTTC. This encodes CATSKAGTGAYEQYF.

In its sample, this clonotype was seen a few times. This rearrangement joins TRBV12-3 or TRBV12-4 to TRBJ2-7; 8 nucleotides line up with TRBD1. The V segment lost 4 bases and the J segment 6 bases; nucleotides outside the gene matches: 2. The CDR3 extends over 12 amino acids. This CDR3 is CASSWTGSEQYF. The CDR3 DNA sequence: TGTGCCAGCAGTTGGACAGGGTCCGAGCAGTACTTC.

This clonotype was picked up many times. This CDR3 is CASSFVRSTEAFF. For the CDR3, the DNA is TGTGCCAGCAGTTTCGTTCGGAGCACTGAAGCTTTCTTT. The rearrangement joins TRBV28 to TRBJ1-1, with D hard to call. The CDR3 length is 13 residues. Looked up from germline, CDR1 is MDHEN and CDR2 is SYDVKM. V dropped 3 bases and J dropped 4 bases, with 9 bases sitting between them. The entire variable domain, with the rest obtained from reference TRBV28 and TRBJ1-1, is as follows: DVKVTQSSRYLVKRTGEKVFLECVQDMDHENMFWYRQDPGLGLRLIYFSYDVKMKEKGDIPEGYSVSREKKERFSLILESASTNQTSMYLCASSFVRSTEAFFGQGTRLTVV.

This clonotype was seen many times. The CDR3 is CASSLFQGVGTDTQYF. CDR3 nucleotides: TGCGCCAGCAGCTTATTCCAGGGGGTTGGCACAGATACGCAGTATTTT. V gene TRBV5-1 combines with J gene TRBJ2-3, with 7 bases matching TRBD1. This CDR3 comprises 16 residues. V was pared by 2 bases and J by 1 base, with 7 bases of the junction left unmatched. Per germline, CDR1 SGHRS and CDR2 YFSETQ.

This clonotype was detected many times. The genes are TRBV12-3 or TRBV12-4 and TRBJ2-7, with 9 bases that match TRBD1. J gave up 9 bases and V 3 bases, and 6 bases lay outside the gene matches. This CDR3 has 13 amino acids. The CDR3 here is CASSFGTGRWQYF. CDR3 bases: TGTGCCAGCAGTTTCGGGACAGGGCGGTGGCAGTACTTC.

This clonotype has ten or more counts. V is TRBV12-3 or TRBV12-4 and J is TRBJ2-3; 9 bases line up with TRBD2. The CDR3 is 16 residues long. Trimming at V came to 5 bases and at J to 0 bases, leaving 6 bases not matched to a gene. The CDR3 DNA sequence: TGTGCCAGCAGTGTCGGACTAGCGTATAGCACAGATACGCAGTATTTT. It yields the protein CASSVGLAYSTDTQYF.

This clonotype was seen at least ten times. This sequence joins TRBV11-2 and TRBJ2-1; TRBD2 aligns across 14 bases. The germline gives CDR1 SGHAT, CDR2 FQNNGV. V shed 5 bases, J shed 1 base, and the junction held 7 bases outside the gene matches. The CDR3 totals 18 residues. The CDR3 sequence is CASSPGLAGGFSYNEQFF. The CDR3 coding sequence is TGTGCCAGCAGCCCAGGACTAGCGGGAGGCTTTTCCTACAATGAGCAGTTCTTC.

About this clonotype: At one boundary the junction diverges from the germline segment, which might be a read error. This chain links TRBV20-1 with TRBJ1-2; D remains ambiguous. Germline values: CDR1 DFQATT, CDR2 SNEGSKA (reference sequence). The CDR3 contains 14 residues. This CDR3 reads CSARGSDKSYGDTF. The CDR3, as DNA: TGCAGTGCTAGGGGGTCCGACAAGTCCTATGGCGACACCTTC.

This clonotype was picked up many times. The V gene is TRBV29-1, the J gene TRBJ1-1; no clear D gene. From germline, CDR1 is SQVTM and CDR2 ANQGSEA. Deletions cut 3 bases from V and 4 bases from J, with 3 bases between. This CDR3 has 10 residues. The DNA for the CDR3 is TGCAGCGTTGAGGCCACTGAAGCTTTCTTT. Its protein is CSVEATEAFF.

This clonotype was seen ten or more times. The CDR3: CATSIDLVSGELFF. CDR3 nucleotides: TGTGCCACCAGCATCGATCTAGTCTCCGGGGAGCTGTTTTTT. The rearrangement joins TRBV15 to TRBJ2-2; the D is unclear. The V gene's germline CDR1 is LNHNV and CDR2 YYDKDF (reference sequence). There are 14 residues in the CDR3. With 4 bases removed from V and 6 bases from J, the gap between germline ends came to 12 bases.

The chain carries TRBV9 and TRBJ1-3; weak D call: TRBD1 (5 bases). CDR3 length: 13 amino acids. V was cut by 0 bases and J by 7 bases, with 8 bases left in between. Germline CDR1 reads SGDLS; CDR2 reads YYNGEE. The CDR3 DNA sequence: TGTGCCAGCAGCGTAGAGGGGTTGAACACCATATATTTT. As protein: CASSVEGLNTIYF.

The chain is built from TRBV11-2 and TRBJ1-1, with 8 bases fitting TRBD1. The CDR3 has 14 amino acids. Germline V CDR1 and CDR2: SGHAT, FQNNGV. After removal of 6 bases from V and 7 bases from J, the junction contained 10 bases not matched to a gene. This CDR3 reads CASSVGTGDSEAFF. In nucleotides, the CDR3 is TGTGCCAGCAGTGTCGGGACAGGCGACAGTGAAGCTTTCTTT.

As to this clonotype: A read error may be the cause here, since a much bigger clone is one base away. The V and J genes are TRBV3-1 and TRBJ2-1, with no clear D. V was clipped by 6 bases and J by 7 bases, with 13 bases between them. Germline CDR1 is LGHDT and CDR2 is YNNKEL (reference sequence). The CDR3 has 13 amino acids. CDR3 sequence: CASSQHGLNEQFF. The CDR3 DNA reads as TGTGCCAGCAGTCAGCATGGGCTTAATGAGCAGTTCTTC.

The chain uses TRBV11-1 and TRBJ2-2, with no clear D. This CDR3 has 18 residues. CDR1 SGHAT and CDR2 FQDESV come from the germline V gene (reference sequence). The germline V and J ends were trimmed by 3 bases and 0 bases, with 17 bases remaining between them. Written as DNA, the CDR3 is TGTGCCAGCAGCTTTATCAAGGCCCAAGCAGCGAACACCGGGGAGCTGTTTTTT. Translation: CASSFIKAQAANTGELFF.

This clonotype was recorded at least ten times. The V and J genes are TRBV4-1 and TRBJ2-2; D call uncertain. The V gene's germline CDR1 is MGHRA and CDR2 YSYEKL. The CDR3 runs 15 residues. V lost 2 bases and J 0 bases, leaving 7 bases between the germline ends. The CDR3 coding sequence is TGCGCCAGCAGCCAACCCCCGACGAACACCGGGGAGCTGTTTTTT. Translation gives CASSQPPTNTGELFF.

The genes are TRBV24-1 and TRBJ2-7; the D is unclear. The CDR3 totals 15 residues. Looked up from germline, CDR1 is KGHDR and CDR2 is SFDVKD. Trimming removed 2 bases at V and 2 bases at J, with 12 bases between. CDR3 nucleotides: TGTGCCACCAGTGATTCAGGCAGTCGTCCCTACGAGCAGTACTTC. Protein: CATSDSGSRPYEQYF.

The gene calls are TRBV5-1 and TRBJ2-1; the D gene could be TRBD1 or TRBD2 (5 bases each). V was cut by 4 bases and J by 5 bases, with 10 bases left in between. The CDR3 totals 13 residues. Germline loops: CDR1 SGHRS, CDR2 YFSETQ. CDR3 sequence: CASSAGTHNEQFF. Here the CDR3 DNA reads TGCGCCAGCAGCGCCGGGACGCACAATGAGCAGTTCTTC. Together with reference TRBV5-1 and TRBJ2-1, the CDR3 gives the full variable domain: KAGVTQTPRYLIKTRGQQVTLSCSPISGHRSVSWYQQTPGQGLQFLFEYFSETQRNKGNFPGRFSGRQFSNSRSEMNVSTLELGDSALYLCASSAGTHNEQFFGPGTRLTVL.

The table lists this clonotype with a few counts. J is TRBJ2-1 and V is TRBV18, with 7 bases aligning to TRBD2. Germline V gene lookup returns CDR1 KGHSH and CDR2 LQKENI. The CDR3 extends over 14 amino acids. J was trimmed by 6 bases and V by 8 bases; bases with no gene match: 10. The CDR3 loop is CASRLAAGANEQFF. CDR3 nucleotide sequence: TGTGCCAGCCGACTCGCGGCGGGAGCCAATGAGCAGTTCTTC.

This clonotype was seen more than once but under ten times. The gene calls are TRBV29-1 and TRBJ2-5, with 10 bases matching TRBD2. Losses at the gene ends were 4 bases for V and 4 bases for J; bases not matched to a gene: 6. Germline V gives CDR1 SQVTM, CDR2 ANQGSEA. The CDR3 length is 14 residues. The CDR3, as DNA: TGCAGCGTTGCATCTAGCGGGAGACGAGAGACCCAGTACTTC. It specifies CSVASSGRRETQYF.

The sample holds a few counts of this clonotype. The rearrangement links TRBV5-1 to TRBJ1-1; 8 nucleotides line up with TRBD1. The length of the CDR3 is 15 residues. Trimming at V came to 4 bases and at J to 7 bases, leaving 12 bases not matched to a gene. Germline V gene data show CDR1 as SGHRS and CDR2 as YFSETQ. The CDR3 nucleotides read TGCGCCAGCAGCCTTCGGGGGCCAGGGGGCAATGAAGCTTTCTTT. Residues: CASSLRGPGGNEAFF.